This T cell receptor beta chain was observed in a study of blood T cell repertoires in COVID-19. Study at large: Samples of COVID-19 (acute and convalescent) were obtained from the United States, Italy and Spain. T cells, B-cell-depleted T cells, or PBMCs supplied cDNA or gDNA.

This clone appeared a single time. V shed 5 bases and J shed 5 bases, with 6 bases lying between them. Germline V CDR1 and CDR2: MNHEY, SVGEGT. The CDR3 length is 11 residues. The repertoire was sequenced with immunoSEQ multiplex PCR; TCRdb's copy has only in-frame clones and lacks some. The sample carries about 55,000 clones, 85% to 90% recorded once. V usage is TRBV6-2 or TRBV6-3 and J usage is TRBJ1-1; D gene unclear. The receptor was isolated from a man aged 55 to 70 with acute or convalescent COVID-19. The specimen was peripheral blood. This chain's CDR3 is CASSHSTEAFF. The CDR3 coding sequence is TGTGCCAGCAGTCATAGTACTGAAGCTTTCTTT.